Listed below are T cell receptor beta chains from one sample, sequenced in a study of a mutant IDH1 vaccine in newly diagnosed glioma. The table came from immunoSEQ multiplex PCR; TCRdb's copy has only in-frame clones and leaves some out. Among about 54,000 clones listed, roughly 80% were seen once. The specimen comprised PBMCs, sampled from a glioma patient treated with radiotherapy, temozolomide or both. Receptor source: a man younger than 30 with glioma. CDR3s include the opening cysteine and the closing phenylalanine or tryptophan. D genes are given only for firm matches. For some rows the clone size is stated as once, few or many, or as a class when expanded; others skip it.

J | size | V | D | DNA | CDR3
TRBJ1-1 | . | TRBV19 | . | TGTGCCAGTAGTATAGCCATGAACACTGAAGCTTTCTTT | CASSIAMNTEAFF
TRBJ1-1 | . | TRBV10-2 | TRBD1 | TGCGCCAGCAGTACAGGGGAGAATACTGAAGCTTTCTTT | CASSTGENTEAFF
TRBJ2-1 | . | TRBV18 | TRBD1 | TGTGCCAGCTCGCCCGACAGGGGAGGGCAGTTCTTC | CASSPDRGGQFF
TRBJ1-1 | . | TRBV6-4 | TRBD1 | TGTGCCAGTTCAGGGGGTGAGAACACTGAAGCTTTCTTT | CASSGGENTEAFF
TRBJ1-2 | few | TRBV7-9 | TRBD1 | TGTGCCAGCAGGTCCGGGACAGCCTATGGCTACACCTTC | CASRSGTAYGYTF
TRBJ2-2 | . | TRBV4-1 | TRBD1 | TGCGCCAGCAGCCAGGGGGACAGGGGGCCCGGGGAGCTGTTTTTT | CASSQGDRGPGELFF
TRBJ2-2 | once | TRBV30 | . | TGTGCCTGGAGTGTATCAGGACGGGACACCGGGGAGCTGTTTTTT | CAWSVSGRDTGELFF
TRBJ1-1 | . | TRBV6-4 | TRBD1 | TGTGCCAGCTCATCCGGGACAGGGTCGAACACTGAAGCTTTCTTT | CASSSGTGSNTEAFF
TRBJ2-6 | . | TRBV18 | . | TGTGCCAGCTCACCAAAAAAGGGCCAGGTACAACTCTCTGGGGCCAACGTCCTGACTTTC | CASSPKKGQVQLSGANVLTF
TRBJ1-4 | medium-sized | TRBV4-2 | . | TGTGCCAGCAGCCAATCGCCAGGCGGAGGATATTCTGAAAAACTGTTTTTT | CASSQSPGGGYSEKLFF
TRBJ1-1 | . | TRBV19 | . | TGTGCCAGTAGTTTAAGGATGAACACTGAAGCTTTCTTT | CASSLRMNTEAFF
TRBJ1-4 | . | TRBV5-1 | . | TGCGCCAGCAGCCCTGATAGAGAAAAACTGTTTTTT | CASSPDREKLFF
TRBJ1-2 | once | TRBV20-1 | . | TGCAACATCAAGTCCGACTATGGCTACACCTTC | CNIKSDYGYTF
TRBJ1-1 | few | TRBV6-6 | TRBD1 | TGTGCCAGCAGTCAGGGGGCCACTGAAGCTTTCTTT | CASSQGATEAFF
TRBJ2-3 | . | TRBV5-4 | TRBD2 | TGTGCCAGCAGCTCACCTACTAGCGGTAGCACAGATACGCAGTATTTT | CASSSPTSGSTDTQYF
TRBJ1-5 | . | TRBV30 | . | TGTGCCTGGAGCGGGTGGACGCAGAATCAGCCCCAGCATTTT | CAWSGWTQNQPQHF
TRBJ1-1 | few | TRBV4-3 | . | TGCGCCAGCAGCCGGGCTTGGGTGGTGAACACTGAAGCTTTCTTT | CASSRAWVVNTEAFF
TRBJ2-3 | . | TRBV29-1 | TRBD2 | TGCAGCGTCGGCGGGGGGGCAACAGATACGCAGTATTTT | CSVGGGATDTQYF
TRBJ1-4 | . | TRBV6-5 | . | TGTGCCAGCAGTTACGCCCCCGGGGAAAAACTGTTTTTT | CASSYAPGEKLFF
TRBJ1-2 | . | TRBV6-5 | . | TGTGCCAGCAGTTACGGGGGTTCTGGCTACACCTTC | CASSYGGSGYTF
TRBJ2-7 | . | TRBV27 | . | TGTGCCAGCAGTTTTACAGGGAGGGACGAGCAGTACTTC | CASSFTGRDEQYF
TRBJ2-3 | . | TRBV7-2 | . | TGTGCCAGCAGCTTGATTCAGAGTAGCACAGATACGCAGTATTTT | CASSLIQSSTDTQYF
TRBJ1-5 | . | TRBV19 | . | TGTGCCAGTAGTCCCGCGGGGAATAGCAATCAGCCCCAGCATTTT | CASSPAGNSNQPQHF
TRBJ1-1 | few | TRBV27 | . | TGTGCCAGCAGTTCCGGGACTGAAGCTTTCTTT | CASSSGTEAFF
TRBJ1-5 | . | TRBV6-5 | . | TGTGCCAGCAGTTACTCAGTCAATCAGCCCCAGCATTTT | CASSYSVNQPQHF
TRBJ1-6 | . | TRBV29-1 | TRBD1 | TGCAGCGTTGCCACAGGGGATAATTCACCCCTCCACTTT | CSVATGDNSPLHF
TRBJ2-5 | . | TRBV5-1 | . | TGCGCCAGCAGCTTTACAGGCGGTCAGACCCAGTACTTC | CASSFTGGQTQYF